These T cell receptor beta chains were read from a single sample in a study of T cells in Graves' hyperthyroidism and ophthalmopathy. Via MiXCR, TCRdb re-called the multiplex PCR reads, giving one row per CDR3 protein. The profile shows nearly 600,000 distinct CDR3 sequences, more than 13% of them singletons. Sequencing used blood. These receptors came from a woman aged 18-30 years with Graves' ophthalmopathy. The CDR3 runs from the conserved cysteine through the conserved F or W. The order of the fields is V gene, D gene, J gene, clone size, CDR3 protein, CDR3 DNA. The D gene is left open where the match is weak. Clone size appears in some rows only: once, few, many, or a class for an expanded clone.

V gene: TRBV4-1
D gene: TRBD2
J gene: TRBJ2-1
clone size: many
CDR3 protein: CASGGGRTPRANEQFF
CDR3 DNA: TGCGCCAGCGGGGGGGGACGGACACCTCGGGCAAATGAGCAGTTCTTC

V gene: TRBV11-2
D gene: TRBD2
J gene: TRBJ2-1
clone size: .
CDR3 protein: CASSSRLAGAYNEQFF
CDR3 DNA: TGTGCCAGCAGCTCTAGACTAGCGGGAGCTTACAATGAGCAGTTCTTC

V gene: TRBV28
D gene: .
J gene: TRBJ1-2
clone size: many
CDR3 protein: CASSLRVNYGYTF
CDR3 DNA: TGTGCCAGCAGCCTCCGCGTCAACTATGGCTACACCTTC

V gene: TRBV29-1
D gene: TRBD2
J gene: TRBJ2-1
clone size: many
CDR3 protein: CSVESPIGRDLLNEQFF
CDR3 DNA: TGCAGCGTTGAATCCCCTATCGGGAGGGATCTGCTCAATGAGCAGTTCTTC

V gene: TRBV4-3
D gene: TRBD1
J gene: TRBJ1-2
clone size: once
CDR3 protein: CASSQDWQRGPHYGYTF
CDR3 DNA: TGCGCCAGCAGCCAAGATTGGCAGAGGGGGCCGCACTATGGCTACACCTTC

V gene: TRBV28
D gene: .
J gene: TRBJ1-2
clone size: many
CDR3 protein: CASSWEGKGYGYTF
CDR3 DNA: TGTGCCAGCAGTTGGGAGGGTAAAGGATATGGCTACACCTTC

V gene: TRBV29-1
D gene: .
J gene: TRBJ1-4
clone size: many
CDR3 protein: CSVLNPEAYEKLFF
CDR3 DNA: TGCAGCGTCCTAAACCCCGAGGCGTATGAAAAACTGTTTTTT

V gene: TRBV30
D gene: .
J gene: TRBJ1-2
clone size: .
CDR3 protein: CAWKVGTNSYGYTF
CDR3 DNA: TGTGCCTGGAAAGTAGGGACAAATTCCTATGGCTACACCTTC

V gene: TRBV9
D gene: TRBD1
J gene: TRBJ2-5
clone size: many
CDR3 protein: CASSVGTGETETQYF
CDR3 DNA: TGTGCCAGCAGCGTAGGCACAGGGGAGACGGAGACCCAGTACTTC

V gene: TRBV12-3/TRBV12-4
D gene: .
J gene: TRBJ2-1
clone size: many
CDR3 protein: CASGSYEQFF
CDR3 DNA: TGTGCCAGCGGCAGTTATGAGCAGTTCTTC

V gene: TRBV30
D gene: TRBD1
J gene: TRBJ2-3
clone size: many
CDR3 protein: CAWSAQGADTQYF
CDR3 DNA: TGTGCCTGGAGTGCCCAGGGGGCGGATACGCAGTATTTT

V gene: TRBV5-1
D gene: TRBD1
J gene: TRBJ2-7
clone size: many
CDR3 protein: CASSLVPGQASYEQYF
CDR3 DNA: TGCGCCAGCAGCTTGGTTCCGGGACAGGCTTCCTACGAGCAGTACTTC

V gene: TRBV7-9
D gene: TRBD1
J gene: TRBJ2-4
clone size: many
CDR3 protein: CASSLRQGAGENIQYF
CDR3 DNA: TGTGCCAGCAGCCTAAGACAGGGGGCAGGGGAAAACATTCAGTACTTC